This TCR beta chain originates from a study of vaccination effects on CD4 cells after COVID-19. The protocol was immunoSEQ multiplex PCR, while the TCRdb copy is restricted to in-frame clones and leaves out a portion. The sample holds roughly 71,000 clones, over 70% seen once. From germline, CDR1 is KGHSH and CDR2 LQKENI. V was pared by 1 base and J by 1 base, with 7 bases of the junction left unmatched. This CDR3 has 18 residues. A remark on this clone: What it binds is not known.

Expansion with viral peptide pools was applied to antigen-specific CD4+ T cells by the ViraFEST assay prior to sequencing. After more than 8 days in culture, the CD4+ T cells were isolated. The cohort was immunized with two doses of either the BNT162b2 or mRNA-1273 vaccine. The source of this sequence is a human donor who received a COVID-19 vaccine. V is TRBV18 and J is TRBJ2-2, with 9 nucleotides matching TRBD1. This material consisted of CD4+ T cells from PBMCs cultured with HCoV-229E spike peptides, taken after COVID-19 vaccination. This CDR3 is CASSPLYGTGRNTGELFF. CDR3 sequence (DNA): TGTGCCAGCTCACCACTTTACGGGACAGGGAGGAACACCGGGGAGCTGTTTTTT.